Below, 19 T cell receptor beta chains from the same sample are listed, as sequenced in a study of blood T cell repertoires in COVID-19. Data came from immunoSEQ multiplex PCR; TCRdb stores just in-frame clones and leaves some out. The sample includes some 220,000 clones, about 80% seen only once; the top ten take less than 2.5%. Sample: peripheral blood. These TCRs come from a woman aged 55-70 years with acute or convalescent COVID-19.

The chain employs TRBV18 and TRBJ2-5, with no clear D. The CDR3 is 15 residues long. V lost 3 bases, J lost 4 bases, and 15 bases lay in between. Per the germline V gene, CDR1 is KGHSH and CDR2 is LQKENI. The CDR3 reads CASSPYGVPRETQYF. The DNA of the CDR3 is TGTGCCAGCTCACCCTATGGTGTTCCTAGAGAGACCCAGTACTTC. Full variable domain (outside the CDR3, taken from reference TRBV18 and TRBJ2-5): NAGVMQNPRHLVRRRGQEARLRCSPMKGHSHVYWYRQLPEEGLKFMVYLQKENIIDESGMPKERFSAEFPKEGPSILRIQQVVRGDSAAYFCASSPYGVPRETQYFGPGTRLLVL.

The CDR3 coding sequence is TGTGCCAGCAGCGTAGCTACGGGGGGGACAGGGCTGAACTATGGCTACACCTTC. It encodes CASSVATGGTGLNYGYTF. V and J are TRBV9 and TRBJ1-2; 9 positions match TRBD1. Trimming removed 0 bases from V and 2 bases from J; junction bases left unmatched: 11. The V gene's germline CDR1 is SGDLS and CDR2 YYNGEE. This CDR3 region has 18 residues.

The rearrangement uses TRBV5-6 and TRBJ2-7; 7 nucleotides match TRBD1. The CDR3 has 13 residues. The germline CDR1 and CDR2 sequences are SGHDT and YYEEEE. V shed 0 bases and J 5 bases; nucleotides not matched to a gene: 2. CDR3: CASSLARGNEQYF. The CDR3 DNA is TGTGCCAGCAGCTTGGCCAGGGGGAACGAGCAGTACTTC. Drawing the rest from reference TRBV5-6 and TRBJ2-7, the complete variable domain is DAGVTQSPTHLIKTRGQQVTLRCSPKSGHDTVSWYQQALGQGPQFIFQYYEEEERQRGNFPDRFSGHQFPNYSSELNVNALLLGDSALYLCASSLARGNEQYFGPGTRLTVT.

The chain joins TRBV11-2 to TRBJ2-1; D might be TRBD1 (5 bases). The V end was cut by 6 bases, the J end by 4 bases, with 22 bases between. This CDR3 has 17 residues. Looked up from germline, CDR1 is SGHAT and CDR2 is FQNNGV. The CDR3 is CASRGLSNLSLYNEQFF. In DNA form, the CDR3 reads TGTGCCAGCAGGGGGCTGTCGAACTTATCATTATACAATGAGCAGTTCTTC.

The V call is TRBV11-2, the J call TRBJ1-2, with TRBD1 identical over 8 bases. The germline V gene encodes CDR1 SGHAT and CDR2 FQNNGV. The J segment lost 0 bases and the V segment lost 3 bases, leaving 6 bases of the junction unmatched. The CDR3 is 16 residues long. The CDR3 is CASSFSGTGSNYGYTF. In nucleotides, the CDR3 is TGTGCCAGCAGCTTCTCCGGGACAGGCTCTAACTATGGCTACACCTTC.

This clone appeared a single time. The chain links TRBV6-5 to TRBJ1-1, with 7 bases aligning to TRBD1. The germline gives CDR1 MNHEY, CDR2 SVGAGI. The CDR3 is 15 residues long. Trimming removed 2 bases from V and 5 bases from J; junction bases left unmatched: 8. The CDR3 protein is CASSYTLKGATEAFF. For the CDR3, the DNA is TGTGCCAGCAGTTACACGCTCAAGGGGGCTACTGAAGCTTTCTTT.

This chain links TRBV7-2 with TRBJ2-7; 7 nucleotides match TRBD2. In germline, CDR1 is SGHTA, CDR2 FQGNSA. The CDR3 length is 15 residues. V was pared by 1 base and J by 2 bases, with 5 bases of the junction left unmatched. In DNA form, the CDR3 reads TGTGCCAGCAGCTTAGTGGCGGGGGACCCCTACGAGCAGTACTTC. Protein product: CASSLVAGDPYEQYF. Full variable domain (outside the CDR3, taken from reference TRBV7-2 and TRBJ2-7): GAGVSQSPSNKVTEKGKDVELRCDPISGHTALYWYRQSLGQGLEFLIYFQGNSAPDKSGLPSDRFSAERTGGSVSTLTIQRTQQEDSAVYLCASSLVAGDPYEQYFGPGTRLTVT.

The J gene is TRBJ2-5, the V gene TRBV5-4, with a weak D call TRBD2 (6 bases). Germline CDR1 is SGHNT and CDR2 is YYREEE (reference sequence). Trimming shortened V by 4 bases and J by 0 bases, and 13 bases separated the two germline ends. CDR3 length: 15 residues. In DNA, the CDR3 is TGTGCCAGCAGCCGGTATCGGGACTACCAAGAGACCCAGTACTTC. It encodes CASSRYRDYQETQYF.

The chain employs TRBV24-1 and TRBJ2-2; TRBD1 matches 7 bases. Germline V gene sequence: CDR1 KGHDR, CDR2 SFDVKD. This CDR3 contains 14 residues. V was pared by 4 bases and J by 7 bases, with 5 bases of the junction left unmatched. The CDR3 sequence is CATSEQGVGGELFF. The CDR3 DNA sequence: TGTGCCACCAGTGAGCAGGGGGTCGGCGGGGAGCTGTTTTTT.

The chain has TRBV6-6 and TRBJ2-5; TRBD1 aligns across 8 bases. Losses at the gene ends were 6 bases for V and 3 bases for J; bases not matched to a gene: 3. The length of the CDR3 is 13 residues. CDR1 is MNHNY, CDR2 SVGAGI, per germline (reference sequence). The CDR3 protein is CASRGQVKETQYF. The DNA of the CDR3 is TGTGCCAGCAGGGGACAGGTGAAAGAGACCCAGTACTTC.

The CDR3 sequence: CASSFVGGEETQYF. In DNA, the CDR3 is TGTGCCAGCAGCTTCGTAGGGGGCGAAGAGACCCAGTACTTC. V usage is TRBV5-6 and J usage is TRBJ2-5, with 7 nucleotides matching TRBD1. This CDR3 spans 14 amino acids. Germline CDR1 reads SGHDT; CDR2 reads YYEEEE. V dropped 2 bases and J dropped 3; count of bases not matched to a gene: 4.

V gene TRBV3-1 (or the pseudogene TRBV3-2) combines with J gene TRBJ1-2, with a weak D call TRBD1 (5 bases). Trimming stripped 4 bases from V and 8 bases from J, with 20 bases between. Germline CDR1 is LGHDT and CDR2 is YNNKEL (reference sequence). The CDR3 runs 15 residues. This CDR3 is CASSPIRTSRGGYTF. CDR3 nucleotide sequence: TGTGCCAGCAGCCCTATTCGGACTTCGCGGGGCGGCTACACCTTC.

The chain joins TRBV7-9 to TRBJ1-1; possibly TRBD1 for D (5 bases). The germline gives CDR1 SEHNR, CDR2 FQNEAQ (reference sequence). Trimming stripped 5 bases from V and 3 bases from J, with 19 bases between. CDR3 length equals 16 residues. The CDR3 sequence is CASSPGSFGGHTEAFF. CDR3 DNA sequence: TGTGCCAGCAGCCCAGGGTCTTTTGGCGGTCACACTGAAGCTTTCTTT.

V gene TRBV18 combines with J gene TRBJ1-1; D not resolved. The ends were cut back, 5 bases at V and 0 bases at J, with 10 bases in the middle. The CDR3 runs 14 residues. Germline values: CDR1 KGHSH, CDR2 LQKENI. The CDR3 nucleotides read TGTGCCAGCTCAAGGCAGGCCCTGAACACTGAAGCTTTCTTT. Translating gives CASSRQALNTEAFF.

This clone was detected only a few times. The chain couples TRBV6-5 to TRBJ1-3; 11 bases are a match to TRBD1. Germline V gene data show CDR1 as MNHEY and CDR2 as SVGAGI. The V gene end was trimmed by 5 bases and the J gene end by 8 bases; junction bases not matched to a gene: 8. The CDR3 runs 15 residues. The CDR3 spells CASSQDRGQRDTIYF. The CDR3 DNA follows: TGTGCCAGCAGTCAGGACAGGGGGCAGAGGGACACCATATATTTT.

This chain joins TRBV7-2 and TRBJ1-3; D is perhaps TRBD1 (5 bases). The CDR3 contains 13 residues. Germline V lookup: CDR1 SGHTA, CDR2 FQGNSA. Trimming left V 3 bases short and J 2 bases short, with 5 bases between. DNA for the CDR3: TGTGCCAGCAGCTTGGGGCCTGGAAACACCATATATTTT. This encodes CASSLGPGNTIYF.

This clone has ten or more counts. The chain is built from TRBV6-6 and TRBJ1-6, with 8 bases identical to TRBD1. The CDR3 has 15 amino acids. The germline gives CDR1 MNHNY, CDR2 SVGAGI (reference sequence). Unmatched junction bases numbered 5, after V lost 5 bases and J lost 5 bases. This CDR3 reads CASSQRTGNNSPLHF. The CDR3 nucleotides read TGTGCCAGCAGTCAACGGACAGGGAATAATTCACCCCTCCACTTT.

This clone came up once. This chain connects TRBV7-2 to TRBJ2-7, with 8 bases fitting TRBD2. Trimming removed 5 bases from V and 2 bases from J; junction bases left unmatched: 5. This CDR3 spans 14 amino acids. The germline gives CDR1 SGHTA, CDR2 FQGNSA. CDR3 loop: CASSRRGGTYEQYF. In DNA form, the CDR3 reads TGTGCCAGCAGCCGTCGGGGGGGCACCTACGAGCAGTACTTC.

The chain joins TRBV6-2 or TRBV6-3 to TRBJ1-5, with D tentatively TRBD1 (5 bases). CDR1 is MNHEY, CDR2 SVGEGT, per germline. The CDR3 length is 14 residues. The V end was cut by 7 bases, the J end by 0 bases, with 10 bases between. Here the CDR3 reads CASTPDNSNQPQHF. DNA of the CDR3: TGTGCCAGCACCCCGGACAATAGCAATCAGCCCCAGCATTTT.